This is a list of T cell receptor beta chains from one sample in a study of blood T cell repertoires in COVID-19. Sequencing used immunoSEQ multiplex PCR; TCRdb keeps in-frame clones, though not all of them. The sample has 150,000 or so clones; about 80% are singletons. Sequencing used peripheral blood. The receptors here all came from a woman aged 55-70 years with acute or convalescent COVID-19. CDR3s include the opening cysteine and the closing phenylalanine or tryptophan. Fields, in order: V gene, J gene, D gene, clone size, CDR3 length, CDR3 DNA, CDR3 protein. D genes are given only for firm matches. Size values are once, few and many counts, or a class for expanded clones, and some rows have none.

TRBV19	TRBJ2-5	TRBD1	-	14	TGTGCCAGTAGTGTGACAGGGGTAGGAGAGACCCAGTACTTC	CASSVTGVGETQYF
TRBV7-9	TRBJ1-6	-	few	14	TGTGCCAGCAGCCGGAGAGGAAATAATTCACCCCTCCACTTT	CASSRRGNNSPLHF
TRBV9	TRBJ1-1	TRBD1	-	14	TGTGCCAGCAGCGAGGGACAGGACCTCTTCGGGGCTTTCTTT	CASSEGQDLFGAFF
TRBV4-1	TRBJ2-3	TRBD2	-	16	TGCGCCAGCAGCCAAGTAGGAGGCGGGGGGGCAGGTACGCAGTATTTT	CASSQVGGGGAGTQYF
TRBV27	TRBJ1-4	-	-	13	TGTGCCAGCAGACAGGGTGCTAATGAAAAACTGTTTTTT	CASRQGANEKLFF
TRBV5-4	TRBJ1-5	-	-	17	TGTGCCAGCAGCTTCCTAGGCCTATTCGGTAGGTTCAAGCCCCAGCATTTT	CASSFLGLFGRFKPQHF
TRBV5-1	TRBJ1-4	TRBD1	-	14	TGCGCCAGCAGCCCGGGACAGACGAATGAAAAACTGTTTTTT	CASSPGQTNEKLFF
TRBV20-1	TRBJ1-1	-	-	13	TGCAGTGCTAGTTGGCAGGTGAACACTGAAGCTTTCTTT	CSASWQVNTEAFF
TRBV2	TRBJ2-2	TRBD1	few	14	TGTGCCAGCAGTAAGGGGGCGGGCACCGGGGAGCTGTTTTTT	CASSKGAGTGELFF
TRBV1	TRBJ1-4	-	-	14	TGCACCAACTATACAGGGGTTCGGAATGAAAAACTGTTTTTT	CTNYTGVRNEKLFF
TRBV27	TRBJ1-1	TRBD1	-	16	TGTGCCAGCAGTTCGGGGACAGGGGGACTGAACACTGAAGCTTTCTTT	CASSSGTGGLNTEAFF
TRBV30	TRBJ1-6	TRBD1	-	13	TGTGCCTGGAGGGACAGGGCCAATTCACCCCTCCACTTT	CAWRDRANSPLHF
TRBV3-1/TRBV3-2	TRBJ1-6	-	-	16	TGTGCCAGCAGCCAAGGGGTGGGAGTGGGGAATTCACCCCTCCACTTT	CASSQGVGVGNSPLHF
TRBV18	TRBJ2-4	-	-	13	TGTGCCAGCTCCCTGGAGGACAAAAACATTCAGTACTTC	CASSLEDKNIQYF
TRBV2	TRBJ1-3	-	-	13	TGTGCCAGCAGTGACAGTGGCCCGAACACCATATATTTT	CASSDSGPNTIYF
TRBV29-1	TRBJ1-2	-	-	12	TGCAGCGTTGTTGACACCCTCTATGGCTACACCTTC	CSVVDTLYGYTF
TRBV29-1	TRBJ2-3	TRBD1	-	12	TGCAGCGTCACAGGGGGGTCGGATACGCAGTATTTT	CSVTGGSDTQYF
TRBV10-1	TRBJ2-3	-	-	13	TGCGCCAGCACCCGGGACTTGACAGATACGCAGTATTTT	CASTRDLTDTQYF
TRBV12-3/TRBV12-4	TRBJ1-2	-	-	12	TGTGCCAGCAGTACCCCGATGGGCGGCTACACCTTC	CASSTPMGGYTF
TRBV11-3	TRBJ2-2	TRBD1	-	16	TGTGCCAGCAGCTTGGGAAGGGGGCTTAGTCCCGGGGAGCTGTTTTTT	CASSLGRGLSPGELFF
TRBV6-5	TRBJ1-6	TRBD1	-	16	TGTGCCAGCAGTTACCCGGGACAGGGGGCTGGTTCACCCCTCCACTTT	CASSYPGQGAGSPLHF
TRBV20-1	TRBJ1-2	TRBD1	-	15	TGCAGTGCTAGTTCCCCAGGACAGGGGCGGGGAGGCTACACCTTC	CSASSPGQGRGGYTF
TRBV6-1	TRBJ1-5	-	-	12	TGTGCCAGCAGTGAGCAGGATCAGCCCCAGCATTTT	CASSEQDQPQHF
TRBV5-5	TRBJ2-6	-	-	15	TGTGCCAGCAGCATCCCGGGGAACGGGGCCAACGTCCTGACTTTC	CASSIPGNGANVLTF
TRBV24-1	TRBJ2-2	TRBD2	-	16	TGTGCCACCAGTGATCCGAGCGGGGGGAACACCGGGGAGCTGTTTTTT	CATSDPSGGNTGELFF
TRBV21-1	TRBJ2-7	-	-	16	TGTGCCAGCAAACCTCCCTTGGGGACAGCCACCTACGAGCAGTACTTC	CASKPPLGTATYEQYF